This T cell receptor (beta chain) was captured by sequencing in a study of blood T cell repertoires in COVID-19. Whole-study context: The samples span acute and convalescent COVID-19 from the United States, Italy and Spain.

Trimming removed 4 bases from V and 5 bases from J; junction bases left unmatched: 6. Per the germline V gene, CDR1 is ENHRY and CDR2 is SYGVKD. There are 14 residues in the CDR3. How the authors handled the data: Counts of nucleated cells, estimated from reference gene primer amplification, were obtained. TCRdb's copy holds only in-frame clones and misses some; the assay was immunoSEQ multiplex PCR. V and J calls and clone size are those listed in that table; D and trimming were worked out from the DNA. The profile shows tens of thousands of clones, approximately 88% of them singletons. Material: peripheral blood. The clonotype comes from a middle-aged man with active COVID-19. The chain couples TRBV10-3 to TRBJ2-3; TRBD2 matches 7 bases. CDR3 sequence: CAISAAGVLDTQYF. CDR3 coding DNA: TGTGCCATCAGTGCGGCGGGAGTGCTAGATACGCAGTATTTT.